The entry below gives a single T cell receptor (beta chain) sequence along with its context. Repertoires were generated with immunoSEQ multiplex PCR, while TCRdb's copy carries only in-frame clones and drops some. The sample consists of roughly 120,000 clones, approximately 90% of them appearing once. The data stem from a study of T cell responses to AZD1222 COVID-19 vaccine. CDR1 and CDR2 from the germline V gene are LGHDT and YNNKEL (reference sequence). The V segment lost 1 base and the J segment 7 bases; nucleotides outside the gene matches: 4. This CDR3 contains 15 residues. The receptor comes from an adult in good health. The chain has TRBV3-1 (or the pseudogene TRBV3-2) and TRBJ1-5; 10 nucleotides line up with TRBD1. This specimen consisted of peripheral blood, obtained on day 0 of AZD1222 vaccination. In nucleotides, the CDR3 is TGTGCCAGCAGCCAAGGACAGGGGGCCGGGCAGCCCCAGCATTTT. This codes for CASSQGQGAGQPQHF.